The 9 T cell receptor beta chains listed next were all sequenced from one sample in a study of blood T cells in healthy people across ages. Using a J-beta primer mix together with a sample-barcoded 5' primer, a second PCR was run for about 6 to 12 cycles. TCRdb re-derived calls from the 5' RACE reads in MiXCR, one entry per CDR3 protein. The sample consists of about 570,000 distinct CDR3 sequences, 25% to 30% of them appearing once. Sequencing was carried out using blood. These receptors were collected from a woman in her 70s in good health.

This clonotype was detected only a few times. V is TRBV20-1 and J is TRBJ2-5, with D possibly TRBD1 on 7 matching bases. The V end lost 5 bases, the J end lost 5 bases, and 18 bases lay between the germline ends. The CDR3 contains 14 residues. Germline V lookup: CDR1 DFQATT, CDR2 SNEGSKA (reference sequence). The chain's CDR3 is CSAPHGGGRETQYF. The CDR3, as DNA: TGCAGTGCTCCCCACGGAGGGGGCCGGGAGACCCAGTACTTC.

The chain couples TRBV20-1 to TRBJ2-7, with TRBD1 identical over 11 bases. Germline V gives CDR1 DFQATT, CDR2 SNEGSKA (reference sequence). This CDR3 contains 15 residues. V gave up 7 bases and J gave up 4 bases; unmatched junction bases: 12. This CDR3 reads CSVPATGTGGYEQYF. The CDR3 DNA is TGCAGTGTCCCTGCAACCGGGACAGGGGGTTACGAGCAGTACTTC.

There are a few counts of this clonotype. The rearrangement links TRBV27 to TRBJ1-2; a weak D match, TRBD1 (5 bases). CDR1 and CDR2 (germline): MNHEY, SMNVEV (reference sequence). Trimming took 6 bases from V and 8 from J, leaving 19 bases between them. This CDR3 contains 14 residues. CDR3 DNA: TGTGCCAGCAGCGGGACCTCAGCCCTGAAGGGCTACACCTTC. This sequence encodes CASSGTSALKGYTF.

This chain connects TRBV7-9 to TRBJ2-1; 8 bases match TRBD1. This CDR3 has 15 amino acids. Per germline, CDR1 SEHNR and CDR2 FQNEAQ (reference sequence). V lost 2 bases to trimming and J lost 5 bases; unmatched junction nucleotides: 5. The CDR3 loop reads CASSLSSGQDNEQFF. Here the CDR3 DNA reads TGTGCCAGCAGCTTATCCTCGGGACAGGACAATGAGCAGTTCTTC.

There are a few counts of this clonotype. In DNA, the CDR3 is TGTGCCAGTAGCCGAGGGGGCTTTGGAAACACCATATATTTT. Protein product: CASSRGGFGNTIYF. J is TRBJ1-3 and V is TRBV7-2, with 7 bases aligning to TRBD1. CDR3 length equals 14 residues. Germline V CDR1 and CDR2: SGHTA, FQGNSA. V lost 9 bases and J lost 3; bases outside the gene matches: 8.

In its sample, this clonotype was seen once. This sequence joins TRBV29-1 and TRBJ1-1; D call uncertain. Between the trimmed V and J ends, which lost 6 bases and 0 bases, there was a span of 11 bases. Germline assignment: CDR1 SQVTM and CDR2 ANQGSEA. The length of the CDR3 is 13 residues. Here the CDR3 DNA reads TGCAGCGTACGTCCAGAAATGAACACTGAAGCTTTCTTT. This sequence encodes CSVRPEMNTEAFF.

This clonotype appeared a few times. The rearrangement links TRBV20-1 to TRBJ2-2, with 11 bases lining up with TRBD2. The ends lost 6 bases at V and 7 bases at J; junction bases unmatched: 4. The CDR3 is 13 residues long. Germline CDR1 is DFQATT and CDR2 is SNEGSKA (reference sequence). The CDR3 region has the DNA TGCAGTGCACGACTAGCGGGGATCGGGGAGCTGTTTTTT. Amino acid sequence: CSARLAGIGELFF.

This clonotype turned up a few times. The chain recombines TRBV3-1 with TRBJ1-2; possible D gene TRBD1, 5 bases. Trimming stripped 5 bases from V and 6 bases from J, with 19 bases between. Looked up from germline, CDR1 is LGHDT and CDR2 is YNNKEL (reference sequence). This CDR3 is 15 amino acids long. The CDR3 protein is CASSAGQLSLNGYTF. CDR3 coding DNA: TGTGCCAGCAGCGCCGGACAATTGAGTTTAAATGGCTACACCTTC.

V and J are TRBV20-1 and TRBJ2-5, with D tentatively TRBD2 (5 bases). The J call may be incorrect, as the DNA end agrees better with TRBJ2-7. The CDR3 has 14 amino acids. Germline V gene sequence: CDR1 DFQATT, CDR2 SNEGSKA (reference sequence). The CDR3 DNA sequence: TGCAGTGCTAGAAGGCCGGGGAGCTCCTACGAGCAGTACTTC. This encodes CSARRPGSSYEQYF.